This T cell receptor (beta chain) was sequenced for a study of cytomegalovirus exposure and HLA in healthy donors. V shed 0 bases and J shed 6 bases, with 23 bases lying between them. Germline V lookup: CDR1 MGHRA, CDR2 YSYEKL. The CDR3 has 18 residues. PCR involved 60 Vbeta and 13 Jbeta primers. Method: immunoSEQ multiplex PCR; TCRdb's copy keeps in-frame clones and lacks some. Of 110,000 or so clones listed, about 69% were seen once; the top ten hold approximately 1.2%. Sequencing was done on a sample of PBMCs. The receptor was isolated from a man in his forties in good health and CMV-seronegative. The chain employs TRBV4-1 and TRBJ1-2, with D perhaps TRBD1 (6 bases). CDR3 sequence: CASSQDRTAWVRSDGYTF. For the CDR3, the DNA is TGCGCCAGCAGCCAAGATCGGACAGCCTGGGTTAGAAGCGATGGCTACACCTTC.